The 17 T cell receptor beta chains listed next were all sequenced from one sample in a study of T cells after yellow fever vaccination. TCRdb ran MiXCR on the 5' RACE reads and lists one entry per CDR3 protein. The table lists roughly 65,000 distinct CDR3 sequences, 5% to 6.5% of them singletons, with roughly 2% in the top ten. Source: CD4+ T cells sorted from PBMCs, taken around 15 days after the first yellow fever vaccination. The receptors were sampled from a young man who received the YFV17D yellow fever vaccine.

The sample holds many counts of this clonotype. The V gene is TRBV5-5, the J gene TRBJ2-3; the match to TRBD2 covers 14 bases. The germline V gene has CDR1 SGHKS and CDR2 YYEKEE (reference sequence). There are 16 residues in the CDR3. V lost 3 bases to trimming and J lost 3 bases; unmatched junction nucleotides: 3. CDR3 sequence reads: CASSSWTSGGTDTQYF. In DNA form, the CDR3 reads TGTGCCAGCAGCTCCTGGACTAGCGGGGGGACAGATACGCAGTATTTT.

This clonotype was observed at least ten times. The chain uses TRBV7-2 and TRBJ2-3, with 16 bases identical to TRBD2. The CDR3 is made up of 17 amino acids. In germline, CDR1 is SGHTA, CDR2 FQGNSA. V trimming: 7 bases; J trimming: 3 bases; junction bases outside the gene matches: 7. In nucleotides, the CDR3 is TGTGCCAGCACCGGGACTAGCGGGGGGGCATGGACAGATACGCAGTATTTT. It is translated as CASTGTSGGAWTDTQYF.

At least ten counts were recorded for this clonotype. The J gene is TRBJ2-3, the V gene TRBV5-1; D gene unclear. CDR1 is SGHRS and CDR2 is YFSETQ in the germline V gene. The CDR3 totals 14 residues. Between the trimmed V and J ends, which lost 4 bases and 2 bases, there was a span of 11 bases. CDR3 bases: TGCGCCAGCAGCCCGGGCAAACCCACAGATACGCAGTATTTT. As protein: CASSPGKPTDTQYF.

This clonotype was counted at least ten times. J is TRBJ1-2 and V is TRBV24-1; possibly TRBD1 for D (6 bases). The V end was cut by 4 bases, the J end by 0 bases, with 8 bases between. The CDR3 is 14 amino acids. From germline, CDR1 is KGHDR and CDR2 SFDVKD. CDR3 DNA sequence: TGTGCCACCAGTGACAGACAGGCTAACTATGGCTACACCTTC. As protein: CATSDRQANYGYTF.

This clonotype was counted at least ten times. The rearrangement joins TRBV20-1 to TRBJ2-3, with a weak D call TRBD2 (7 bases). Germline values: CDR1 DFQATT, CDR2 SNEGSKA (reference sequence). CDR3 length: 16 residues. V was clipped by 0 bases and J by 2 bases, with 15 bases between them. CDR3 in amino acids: CSARDPGGGDTDTQYF. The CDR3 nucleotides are TGCAGTGCTAGAGATCCTGGCGGGGGCGACACAGATACGCAGTATTTT.

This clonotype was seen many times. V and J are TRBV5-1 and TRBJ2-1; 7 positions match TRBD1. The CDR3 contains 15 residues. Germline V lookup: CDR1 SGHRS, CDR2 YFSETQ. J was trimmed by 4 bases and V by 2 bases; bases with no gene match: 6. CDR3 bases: TGCGCCAGCAGCTTAGAGGGGGCGGAATACAATGAGCAGTTCTTC. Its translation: CASSLEGAEYNEQFF.

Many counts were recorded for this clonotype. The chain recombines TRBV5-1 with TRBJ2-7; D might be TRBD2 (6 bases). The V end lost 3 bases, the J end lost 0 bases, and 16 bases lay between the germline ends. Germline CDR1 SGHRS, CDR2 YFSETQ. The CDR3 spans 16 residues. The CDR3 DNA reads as TGCGCCAGCAGCTCCTCCCGGGACTTAAGCTCCTACGAGCAGTACGTC. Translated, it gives CASSSSRDLSSYEQYV.

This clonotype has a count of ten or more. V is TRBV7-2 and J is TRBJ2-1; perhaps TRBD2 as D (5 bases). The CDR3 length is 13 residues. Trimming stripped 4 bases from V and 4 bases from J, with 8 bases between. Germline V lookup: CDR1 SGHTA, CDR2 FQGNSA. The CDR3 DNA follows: TGTGCCAGCAGCTCGAGCGGTTACAATGAGCAGTTCTTC. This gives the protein CASSSSGYNEQFF.

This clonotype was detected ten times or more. The CDR3 sequence: CASNPRGGDHEQYF. CDR3 DNA sequence: TGCGCCAGCAACCCTCGGGGGGGGGACCACGAGCAGTACTTC. The chain is built from TRBV5-1 and TRBJ2-7; 8 bases align to TRBD2. Germline lookup yields CDR1 SGHRS and CDR2 YFSETQ. The CDR3 length is 14 residues. J was trimmed by 5 bases and V by 6 bases; bases with no gene match: 10.

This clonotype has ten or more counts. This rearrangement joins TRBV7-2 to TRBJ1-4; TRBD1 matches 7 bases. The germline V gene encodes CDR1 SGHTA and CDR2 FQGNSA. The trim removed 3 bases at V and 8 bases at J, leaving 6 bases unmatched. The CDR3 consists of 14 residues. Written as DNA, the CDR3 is TGTGCCAGCAGCTTTTGGCAGGGGGACGAAAAACTGTTTTTT. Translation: CASSFWQGDEKLFF.

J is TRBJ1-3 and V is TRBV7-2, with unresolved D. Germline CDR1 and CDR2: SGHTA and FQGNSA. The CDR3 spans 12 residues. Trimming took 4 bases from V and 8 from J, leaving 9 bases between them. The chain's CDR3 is CASSWAEDTIYF. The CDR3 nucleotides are TGTGCCAGCAGCTGGGCAGAGGACACCATATATTTT.

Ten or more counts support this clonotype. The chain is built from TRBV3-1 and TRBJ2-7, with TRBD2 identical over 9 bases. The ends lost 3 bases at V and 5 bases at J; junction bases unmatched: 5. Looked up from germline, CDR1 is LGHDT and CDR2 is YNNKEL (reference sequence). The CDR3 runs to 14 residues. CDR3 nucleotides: TGTGCCAGCAGCCACCGCGGGGGGGCGGACGAGCAGTACTTC. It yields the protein CASSHRGGADEQYF.

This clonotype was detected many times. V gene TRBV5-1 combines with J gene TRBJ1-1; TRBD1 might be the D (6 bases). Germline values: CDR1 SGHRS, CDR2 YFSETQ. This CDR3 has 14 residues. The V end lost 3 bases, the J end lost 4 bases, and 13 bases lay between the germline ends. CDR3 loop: CASSWQGYGTEAFF. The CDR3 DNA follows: TGCGCCAGCAGCTGGCAGGGGTACGGCACTGAAGCTTTCTTT.

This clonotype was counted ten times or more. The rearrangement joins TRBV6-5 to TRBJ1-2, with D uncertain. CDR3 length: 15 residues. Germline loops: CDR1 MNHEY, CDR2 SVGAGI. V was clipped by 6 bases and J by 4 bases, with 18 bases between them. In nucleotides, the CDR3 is TGTGCCAGCAGCTCCCCCTCGGTCTGGGTCTATGGCTACACCTTC. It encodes CASSSPSVWVYGYTF.

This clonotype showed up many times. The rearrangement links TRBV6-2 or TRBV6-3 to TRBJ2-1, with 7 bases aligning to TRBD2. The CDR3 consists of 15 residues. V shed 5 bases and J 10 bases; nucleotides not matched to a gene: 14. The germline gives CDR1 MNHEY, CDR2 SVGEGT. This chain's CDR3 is CASSRAGLSRGEQFF. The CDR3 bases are TGTGCCAGCAGTAGAGCGGGACTAAGCCGGGGGGAGCAGTTCTTC.

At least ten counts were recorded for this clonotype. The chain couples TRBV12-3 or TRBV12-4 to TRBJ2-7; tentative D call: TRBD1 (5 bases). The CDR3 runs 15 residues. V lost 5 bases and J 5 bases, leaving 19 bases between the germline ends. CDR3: CASSAARAGVDEQYV. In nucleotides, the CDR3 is TGTGCCAGCAGTGCCGCCAGGGCTGGGGTGGACGAGCAGTACGTC.

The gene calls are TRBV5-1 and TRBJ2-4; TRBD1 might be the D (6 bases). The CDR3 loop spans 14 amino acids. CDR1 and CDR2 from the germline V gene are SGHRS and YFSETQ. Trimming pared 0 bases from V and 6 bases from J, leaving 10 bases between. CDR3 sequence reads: CASSLAGAGNIQYF. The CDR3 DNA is TGCGCCAGCAGCTTGGCAGGGGCTGGAAACATTCAGTACTTC. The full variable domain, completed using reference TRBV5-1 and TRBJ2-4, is KAGVTQTPRYLIKTRGQQVTLSCSPISGHRSVSWYQQTPGQGLQFLFEYFSETQRNKGNFPGRFSGRQFSNSRSEMNVSTLELGDSALYLCASSLAGAGNIQYFGAGTRLSVL.